A selection of T cell receptor beta chains follows, all from one sample in a study of cytomegalovirus exposure and HLA in healthy donors. Clones were read by immunoSEQ multiplex PCR, and TCRdb kept only the in-frame ones, dropping some. The sample contains about 190,000 clones, 70% to 85% of which appear only once. Specimen: PBMCs. Source of these receptors: a man between 35 and 55 years old in good health and CMV-seropositive. CDR3s include the opening cysteine and the closing phenylalanine or tryptophan. D genes are given only for firm matches. Not every row has a clone size; where given, it reads once, few, many or a size class.

V: TRBV13
size: -
J: TRBJ1-1
D: -
DNA: TGTGCCAGCAGCTTTGGGACAAACACTGAAGCTTTCTTT
CDR3: CASSFGTNTEAFF

V: TRBV10-3
size: -
J: TRBJ2-2
D: TRBD1
DNA: TGTGCCATCAGTGAGGTGACAGGGGGCCGGGGCACCGGGGAGCTGTTTTTT
CDR3: CAISEVTGGRGTGELFF

V: TRBV5-1
size: -
J: TRBJ2-6
D: TRBD1
DNA: TGCGCCAGCAGCGCCGGACAGGAATACTCTGGGGCCAACGTCCTGACTTTC
CDR3: CASSAGQEYSGANVLTF

V: TRBV19
size: -
J: TRBJ2-2
D: TRBD2
DNA: TGTGCCAGTAAAAGGGCTAGCGGGAGGGGATGGGCCACCGGGGAGCTGTTTTTT
CDR3: CASKRASGRGWATGELFF

V: TRBV6-5
size: -
J: TRBJ2-3
D: TRBD1
DNA: TGTGCCAGCACTCCAGGGGGCTTCACAGATACGCAGTATTTT
CDR3: CASTPGGFTDTQYF

V: TRBV15
size: once
J: TRBJ2-3
D: TRBD1
DNA: TGTGCCACCAGCAGAGCCCCTGGGACAGGGGGATTAGCAGATACGCAGTATTTT
CDR3: CATSRAPGTGGLADTQYF

V: TRBV9
size: -
J: TRBJ2-3
D: -
DNA: TGTGCCAGCAGAAGGACTCTCTACACAGATACGCAGTATTTT
CDR3: CASRRTLYTDTQYF

V: TRBV29-1
size: -
J: TRBJ2-7
D: -
DNA: TGCAGCGTGGCCCCCGAACTAGCTGCGGCCGAGCAGTACTTC
CDR3: CSVAPELAAAEQYF

V: TRBV18
size: few
J: TRBJ2-3
D: -
DNA: TGTGCCAGCTCACTACAGACAGGACGCACTGGGGATACGCAGTATTTT
CDR3: CASSLQTGRTGDTQYF

V: TRBV7-3
size: -
J: TRBJ2-7
D: -
DNA: TGTGCCAGCAGCTTAAACTACCAGACGAGCGAGCAGTACTTC
CDR3: CASSLNYQTSEQYF

V: TRBV6-6
size: -
J: TRBJ2-1
D: -
DNA: TGTGCCAGCAGTAGCCCAGGGGTTGAGCAGTTCTTC
CDR3: CASSSPGVEQFF